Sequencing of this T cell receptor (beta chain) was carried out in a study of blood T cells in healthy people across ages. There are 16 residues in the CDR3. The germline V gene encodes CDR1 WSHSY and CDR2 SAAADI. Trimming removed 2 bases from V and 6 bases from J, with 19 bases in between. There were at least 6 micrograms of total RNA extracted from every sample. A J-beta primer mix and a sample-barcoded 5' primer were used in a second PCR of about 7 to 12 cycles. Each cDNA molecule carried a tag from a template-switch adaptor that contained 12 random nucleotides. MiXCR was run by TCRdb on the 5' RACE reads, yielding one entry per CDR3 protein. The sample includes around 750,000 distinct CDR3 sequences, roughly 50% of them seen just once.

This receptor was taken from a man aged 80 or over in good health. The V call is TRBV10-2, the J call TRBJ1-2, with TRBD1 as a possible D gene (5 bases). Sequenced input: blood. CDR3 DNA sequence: TGCGCCAGCAGTGAGACGACTCAGAGGGGTGCCAATGGCTACACCTTC. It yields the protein CASSETTQRGANGYTF.